The 19 T cell receptor beta chains presented below share a single source sample, sequenced in a study of T cell repertoires in ileal Crohn's disease. Time point described: neoterminal ileum biopsy at postoperative endoscopy, about 6 months after surgery. Clones were sequenced by immunoSEQ multiplex PCR, and TCRdb holds only the in-frame ones, with some missing. This table holds approximately 11,000 clones, more than 65% found once. Sequencing was done on a sample of ileal tissue. These receptors all stem from an adult with Crohn's disease.

This clone came up once. This chain connects TRBV10-3 to TRBJ2-2; the D gene is possibly TRBD2 (6 bases). Germline lookup yields CDR1 ENHRY and CDR2 SYGVKD. Trimming took off 2 bases at V and 4 bases at J, with 11 bases between the two ends. The CDR3 is 15 amino acids. The CDR3 loop is CAISEGVGGTGELFF. Here the CDR3 DNA reads TGTGCCATCAGTGAGGGGGTCGGGGGCACCGGGGAGCTGTTTTTT.

The rearrangement joins TRBV30 to TRBJ1-1; D is ambiguous. CDR3 length equals 13 residues. V was shortened by 4 bases and J by 0 bases, with 9 bases between the two germline ends. Germline lookup yields CDR1 GTSNPN and CDR2 SVGIG (reference sequence). The CDR3 region has the DNA TGTGCCTGGATTAAGCTATTGAACACTGAAGCTTTCTTT. As protein: CAWIKLLNTEAFF.

This chain connects TRBV29-1 to TRBJ2-7; 13 positions agree with TRBD2. V gave up 4 bases and J gave up 3 bases; unmatched junction bases: 3. The CDR3 contains 14 residues. Germline V gene data show CDR1 as SQVTM and CDR2 as ANQGSEA. The chain's CDR3 is CSVAGLAGNYEQYF. DNA of the CDR3: TGCAGCGTTGCGGGACTAGCGGGGAACTACGAGCAGTACTTC.

The chain links TRBV5-1 to TRBJ2-1; 9 bases fit TRBD1. V was clipped by 0 bases and J by 2 bases; unmatched bases: 0. CDR3 length: 15 amino acids. CDR1 and CDR2 from the germline V gene are SGHRS and YFSETQ. CDR3 sequence reads: CASSLGQGAYNEQFF. The DNA for the CDR3 is TGCGCCAGCAGCTTGGGACAGGGGGCCTACAATGAGCAGTTCTTC. The full variable domain, with the rest looked up from reference TRBV5-1 and TRBJ2-1, is KAGVTQTPRYLIKTRGQQVTLSCSPISGHRSVSWYQQTPGQGLQFLFEYFSETQRNKGNFPGRFSGRQFSNSRSEMNVSTLELGDSALYLCASSLGQGAYNEQFFGPGTRLTVL.

This clone was seen a handful of times. The CDR3 DNA is TGTGCCAGCAGTCTTGACAATGAGCAGTTCTTC. Translating gives CASSLDNEQFF. The chain uses TRBV6-5 and TRBJ2-1, with D unresolved. V lost 5 bases, J lost 5 bases, and 4 bases lay in between. The length of the CDR3 is 11 residues. Looked up from germline, CDR1 is MNHEY and CDR2 is SVGAGI.

This sequence joins TRBV25-1 and TRBJ2-1, with TRBD1 matching 11 bases. V shed 4 bases and J 10 bases; nucleotides not matched to a gene: 0. Germline-derived CDR1 and CDR2 are MGHDK and SYGVNS. The CDR3 covers 12 residues. CDR3 region: CASSGTGGEQFF. The CDR3 nucleotides are TGTGCCAGCAGTGGGACAGGGGGCGAGCAGTTCTTC.

This clone is a singleton in its sample. The chain links TRBV5-1 to TRBJ1-3; a possible D gene is TRBD1 (6 bases). V was shortened by 3 bases and J by 2 bases, with 9 bases between the two germline ends. In germline, CDR1 is SGHRS, CDR2 YFSETQ. CDR3 length: 14 amino acids. CDR3 nucleotide sequence: TGCGCCAGCAGCTGGGGGGGGCCTGGAAACACCATATATTTT. Translation gives CASSWGGPGNTIYF.

This clone showed up just once. The gene calls are TRBV11-2 and TRBJ1-1, with D perhaps TRBD1 (5 bases). This CDR3 spans 13 amino acids. Germline CDR1 and CDR2: SGHAT and FQNNGV. V lost 3 bases and J 7 bases, leaving 12 bases between the germline ends. CDR3 region: CASSLGVGVEAFF. The CDR3 region has the DNA TGTGCCAGCAGCTTGGGTGTAGGGGTTGAAGCTTTCTTT.

V is TRBV5-6 and J is TRBJ2-3, with TRBD2 matching over 7 bases. V lost 4 bases to trimming and J lost 8 bases; unmatched junction nucleotides: 7. The CDR3 has 13 amino acids. CDR1 and CDR2 from the germline V gene are SGHDT and YYEEEE. CDR3 DNA sequence: TGTGCCAGCAGCACCACTAGCGCCGGTACGCAGTATTTT. This translates into CASSTTSAGTQYF.

The chain employs TRBV10-3 and TRBJ1-3; D gene uncertain. CDR1 and CDR2 (germline): ENHRY, SYGVKD. V dropped 0 bases and J dropped 5 bases, with 8 bases sitting between them. CDR3 length: 14 residues. For the CDR3, the DNA is TGTGCCATCAGTGAGTCAACAAACCGAAACACCATATATTTT. Translation: CAISESTNRNTIYF.

The V call is TRBV7-2, the J call TRBJ2-3, with a weak D call TRBD2 (7 bases). CDR1 is SGHTA and CDR2 is FQGNSA in the germline V gene. Trimming stripped 5 bases from V and 6 bases from J, with 18 bases between. The CDR3 runs 15 residues. The CDR3, as DNA: TGTGCCAGCAGCCCTGCGGGGGCCTCCGCGGATACGCAGTATTTT. It is translated as CASSPAGASADTQYF. Full variable domain (remainder filled in from reference TRBV7-2 and TRBJ2-3): GAGVSQSPSNKVTEKGKDVELRCDPISGHTALYWYRQSLGQGLEFLIYFQGNSAPDKSGLPSDRFSAERTGGSVSTLTIQRTQQEDSAVYLCASSPAGASADTQYFGPGTRLTVL.

The chain recombines TRBV6-5 with TRBJ1-2, with 8 bases aligning to TRBD1. V was pared by 5 bases and J by 1 base, with 3 bases of the junction left unmatched. Looked up from germline, CDR1 is MNHEY and CDR2 is SVGAGI. CDR3 size: 14 residues. The CDR3 DNA sequence: TGTGCCAGCAGTCTGGACAGGGATAACTATGGCTACACCTTC. Amino acids: CASSLDRDNYGYTF.

V gene TRBV28 combines with J gene TRBJ1-5; tentative D call: TRBD1 (6 bases). This CDR3 contains 18 residues. Trimming shortened V by 8 bases and J by 2 bases, and 25 bases separated the two germline ends. Per the germline V gene, CDR1 is MDHEN and CDR2 is SYDVKM. CDR3 region: CASVRNRATGKGNQPQHF. CDR3 in DNA: TGTGCCAGCGTCCGTAACCGAGCCACAGGGAAAGGCAATCAGCCCCAGCATTTT. Full variable domain (outside the CDR3, taken from reference TRBV28 and TRBJ1-5): DVKVTQSSRYLVKRTGEKVFLECVQDMDHENMFWYRQDPGLGLRLIYFSYDVKMKEKGDIPEGYSVSREKKERFSLILESASTNQTSMYLCASVRNRATGKGNQPQHFGDGTRLSIL.

The chain carries TRBV18 and TRBJ2-2; the D is unclear. The CDR3 spans 16 residues. Germline-derived CDR1 and CDR2 are KGHSH and LQKENI. Trimming stripped 3 bases from V and 2 bases from J, with 13 bases between. CDR3 nucleotides: TGTGCCAGCTCACCCCACCCCCCAGTCAACACCGGGGAGCTGTTTTTT. Its translation is CASSPHPPVNTGELFF.

This clone was counted a few times. CDR3 amino acids: CASGGGGRNQPQHF. CDR3 sequence (DNA): TGTGCTAGTGGGGGAGGGGGGCGGAATCAGCCCCAGCATTTT. This chain joins TRBV12-5 and TRBJ1-5, with a possible D match to TRBD1 (6 bases). The ends were cut back, 6 bases at V and 4 bases at J, with 13 bases in the middle. The CDR3 has 14 residues. Germline V gene sequence: CDR1 LGHNT, CDR2 FRNRAP. Combining the CDR3 with reference TRBV12-5 and TRBJ1-5 gives the whole variable domain DARVTQTPRHKVTEMGQEVTMRCQPILGHNTVFWYRQTMMQGLELLAYFRNRAPLDDSGMPKDRFSAEMPDATLATLKIQPSEPRDSAVYFCASGGGGRNQPQHFGDGTRLSIL.

This chain joins TRBV14 and TRBJ1-1; a possible D gene is TRBD1 (6 bases). This CDR3 has 15 residues. V lost 4 bases and J lost 3, with 15 bases in between. Germline values: CDR1 SGHDN, CDR2 FVKESK. The DNA for the CDR3 is TGTGCCAGCAGCCCTCCAGGGGCGCTGTACACTGAAGCTTTCTTT. It specifies CASSPPGALYTEAFF.

This clone was detected once. The CDR3 region is CAWTERSSYNSPLHF. CDR3 coding DNA: TGTGCCTGGACGGAGCGAAGCTCCTATAATTCACCCCTCCACTTT. V usage is TRBV30 and J usage is TRBJ1-6, with D hard to call. The CDR3 extends over 15 amino acids. Trimming shortened V by 4 bases and J by 0 bases, and 10 bases separated the two germline ends. The germline gives CDR1 GTSNPN, CDR2 SVGIG (reference sequence).

The chain couples TRBV4-1 to TRBJ2-3; TRBD1 is a possible D gene (6 bases). V lost 2 bases and J lost 2, with 14 bases in between. Germline values: CDR1 MGHRA, CDR2 YSYEKL. There are 16 residues in the CDR3. In DNA form, the CDR3 reads TGCGCCAGCAGCCAAACTCTTGGACAGTACACAGATACGCAGTATTTT. Its protein product is CASSQTLGQYTDTQYF.

The rearrangement links TRBV6-1 to TRBJ1-6, with D possibly TRBD1 on 5 matching bases. In germline, CDR1 is MNHNS, CDR2 SASEGT. CDR3 length: 15 amino acids. The V end lost 2 bases, the J end lost 10 bases, and 15 bases lay between the germline ends. CDR3 coding DNA: TGTGCCAGCAGTGAAATTCGGGGGGGAGCCTCACCCCTCCACTTT. This gives the protein CASSEIRGGASPLHF.